The 10 T cell receptor beta chains below come from one sample, sequenced in a study of T-cell memory formation after mild COVID-19. TCRdb re-called the 5' RACE reads through MiXCR, storing one row per CDR3 protein. The sample lists 350,000 to 500,000 distinct CDR3 sequences, under 25% occurring once. The material sequenced was PBMCs or a T cell subset sorted from them (not recorded which). All receptors derive from an adult woman who had mild COVID-19 (a few samples of this study predate the infection). Cell type and time point are not known.

The sample holds a few counts of this clonotype. CDR3 nucleotide sequence: TGTGCCAGCAGCCGCACGGGCGGGAGCGAAGCTTTCTTT. It specifies CASSRTGGSEAFF. This chain links TRBV7-2 with TRBJ1-1, with D unclear. The CDR3 runs to 13 residues. Germline CDR1 and CDR2: SGHTA and FQGNSA. The germline V and J ends were trimmed by 5 bases and 8 bases, with 15 bases remaining between them.

The chain couples TRBV4-3 to TRBJ2-3; no reliable D call. CDR1 is LGHNA, CDR2 YSLEER, per germline. The CDR3 is made up of 13 amino acids. The V end was cut by 0 bases, the J end by 4 bases, with 5 bases between. This CDR3 reads CASSQDFSDTQYF. CDR3 coding DNA: TGCGCCAGCAGCCAAGATTTCTCAGATACGCAGTATTTT.

The genes are TRBV4-3 and TRBJ1-4; TRBD1 matches at 7 bases. This CDR3 contains 17 residues. The germline gives CDR1 LGHNA, CDR2 YSLEER. J was trimmed by 0 bases and V by 4 bases; bases with no gene match: 8. The CDR3: CASSPLGTASTNEKLFF. CDR3 coding DNA: TGCGCCAGCAGCCCCCTCGGGACAGCGTCAACTAATGAAAAACTGTTTTTT.

This chain uses TRBV25-1 with TRBJ2-7; D is unresolved. V dropped 1 base and J dropped 4 bases, with 8 bases sitting between them. The germline gives CDR1 MGHDK, CDR2 SYGVNS. This CDR3 has 13 residues. The CDR3 spells CASSEWASYEQYF. The CDR3 DNA reads TGTGCCAGCAGTGAATGGGCCTCTTACGAGCAGTACTTC.

This clonotype was detected a few times. V usage is TRBV12-3 or TRBV12-4 and J usage is TRBJ1-2; TRBD1 matches at 11 bases. CDR3 length equals 16 residues. Trimming removed 3 bases from V and 8 bases from J; junction bases left unmatched: 11. The CDR3: CASSLPPDRGPEGYTF. For the CDR3, the DNA is TGTGCCAGCAGTTTGCCTCCGGACAGGGGGCCGGAGGGCTACACCTTC.

Only a few counts were recorded for this clonotype. The rearrangement links TRBV7-6 to TRBJ1-1, with D possibly being TRBD1 (5 bases). CDR3 length equals 13 residues. V lost 4 bases and J lost 4, with 10 bases in between. Germline CDR1 is SGHVS and CDR2 is FNYEAQ. The CDR3 spells CASSSAGGTEAFF. CDR3 DNA sequence: TGTGCCAGCAGCTCCGCCGGGGGCACTGAAGCTTTCTTT.

This clonotype was detected only a few times. The CDR3 DNA follows: TGTGCCAGCAGGAAGACAGGGGGAGAGGGCACTGAAGCTTTCTTT. Its protein is CASRKTGGEGTEAFF. J is TRBJ1-1 and V is TRBV12-3 or TRBV12-4; TRBD1 matches at 9 bases. The V and J ends lost 6 bases and 4 bases, in that order; junction bases with no gene match: 9. The CDR3 is 15 residues long.

The chain has TRBV2 and TRBJ2-7, with 9 nucleotides matching TRBD2. CDR1 SNHLY and CDR2 FYNNEI come from the germline V gene. J was trimmed by 2 bases and V by 10 bases; bases with no gene match: 6. This CDR3 has 13 residues. The CDR3 DNA sequence: TGTGCCACCCAGCGGGAGGCCCCCTACGAGCAGTACTTC. It translates to CATQREAPYEQYF. The entire variable domain, with the rest obtained from reference TRBV2 and TRBJ2-7, is as follows: EPEVTQTPSHQVTQMGQEVILRCVPISNHLYFYWYRQILGQKVEFLVSFYNNEISEKSEIFDDQFSVERPDGSNFTLKIRSTKLEDSAMYFCATQREAPYEQYFGPGTRLTVT.

The chain is built from TRBV24-1 and TRBJ2-1, with TRBD1 as a possible D gene (6 bases). Germline V lookup: CDR1 KGHDR, CDR2 SFDVKD. This CDR3 has 15 residues. V was shortened by 3 bases and J by 7 bases, with 15 bases between the two germline ends. CDR3 amino acids: CATSDPQGPGNEQFF. The CDR3 nucleotides are TGTGCCACCAGTGATCCCCAGGGGCCCGGGAATGAGCAGTTCTTC.

This clonotype was detected a few times. The rearrangement uses TRBV18 and TRBJ2-1; maybe TRBD2 (6 bases). CDR3 length: 15 amino acids. CDR1 is KGHSH and CDR2 is LQKENI in the germline V gene. Trimming shortened V by 3 bases and J by 6 bases, and 15 bases separated the two germline ends. CDR3 bases: TGTGCCAGCTCACCCCCTAGCGTGGGAATCAATGAGCAGTTCTTC. Translation gives CASSPPSVGINEQFF.